This TCR beta chain stems from a study of early T cells in non-severe SARS-CoV-2 infection. Study-level information: Unpaired chains resulted from sequencing bulk RNA of unsorted whole blood. Findings and limits, study-wide: Reliance on VDJdb matching favored anti-spike CD8 responses; private and CD4 specificities were missed.

Germline-derived CDR1 and CDR2 are MNHEY and SVGEGT. The CDR3 sequence is 13 residues long. Trimming pared 6 bases from V and 5 bases from J, leaving 12 bases between. Unique molecular identifiers were attached to individual cDNA molecules. TCRdb processed the 5' RACE reads anew with MiXCR; each CDR3 protein has one entry. In the table there are 100,000 to 150,000 distinct CDR3 sequences, approximately 15% of which are singletons. Notes on this clonotype: Antigen specificity is unknown.

The sequence was collected from an adult who was a healthcare worker with PCR-confirmed SARS-CoV-2 infection or an uninfected control (not recorded which). The specimen sequenced was whole blood. The J gene is TRBJ2-3, the V gene TRBV6-2 or TRBV6-3; perhaps TRBD1 as D (6 bases). The CDR3 DNA sequence: TGTGCCAGCAGGTACAGGGCTGTAGATACGCAGTATTTT. Protein product: CASRYRAVDTQYF.